Shown below are 32 T cell receptor beta chains from a single sample sequenced in a study of patients and donors after allogeneic stem cell transplantation. Each CDR3 protein is one row after TCRdb ran MiXCR on the RT-PCR reads. The profile covers some 160,000 distinct CDR3 sequences, with 24% appearing a single time and approximately 26% taken by the ten largest. Material: blood, either unsorted or a sorted T cell fraction (not recorded which). These receptors all stem from a human donor who was either an allogeneic HSCT recipient or a stem cell or donor lymphocyte infusion donor (not recorded which). It is not recorded whose cells these are; they may come from a transplant donor.

This clonotype was seen ten or more times. The rearrangement uses TRBV5-1 and TRBJ1-2; maybe TRBD1 (6 bases). The length of the CDR3 is 13 residues. Germline loops: CDR1 SGHRS, CDR2 YFSETQ. V was cut by 0 bases and J by 8 bases, with 11 bases left in between. This CDR3 is CASSLDGGGGYTF. CDR3 bases: TGCGCCAGCAGCTTGGATGGGGGCGGCGGCTACACCTTC.

The chain links TRBV18 to TRBJ1-2; D gene uncertain. Looked up from germline, CDR1 is KGHSH and CDR2 is LQKENI. The V gene lost 2 bases and the J gene lost 13 bases, with 11 bases spanning the gap. The CDR3 is 11 residues long. Written as DNA, the CDR3 is TGTGCCAGCTCACCAAATCAGGAGAGCACCTTC. This translates into CASSPNQESTF.

V and J are TRBV5-1 and TRBJ2-1; the D is unclear. The CDR3 is 16 residues long. Germline-derived CDR1 and CDR2 are SGHRS and YFSETQ. V gave up 0 bases and J gave up 5 bases, with 15 bases separating them. CDR3 residues: CASSLDTLRSHNEQFF. The CDR3 nucleotides are TGCGCCAGCAGCTTGGATACTCTCCGGTCCCACAATGAGCAGTTCTTC.

The V call is TRBV27, the J call TRBJ1-5; D call uncertain. V dropped 5 bases and J dropped 0 bases, with 8 bases sitting between them. The germline V gene encodes CDR1 MNHEY and CDR2 SMNVEV (reference sequence). This CDR3 has 14 residues. The CDR3 region is CASSNQNSNQPQHF. CDR3 nucleotide sequence: TGTGCCAGCAGTAATCAGAATAGCAATCAGCCCCAGCATTTT.

The chain has TRBV20-1 and TRBJ1-1; tentative D call: TRBD1 (5 bases). V was pared by 4 bases and J by 1 base, with 10 bases between. CDR1 and CDR2 from the germline V gene are DFQATT and SNEGSKA (reference sequence). This CDR3 region has 13 residues. DNA of the CDR3: TGCAGTGCTAAATTTGACAGGAACACTGAAGCTTTCTTT. Its protein is CSAKFDRNTEAFF.

This clonotype occurred a few times. V gene TRBV4-1 combines with J gene TRBJ1-5, with 8 bases that match TRBD1. Per the germline V gene, CDR1 is MGHRA and CDR2 is YSYEKL. Trimming took 1 base from V and 2 from J; bases not matched to a gene: 13. This CDR3 comprises 19 residues. CDR3: CASSQGPGQGEMGNQPQHF. CDR3 bases: TGCGCCAGCAGCCAAGGCCCTGGACAGGGTGAAATGGGCAATCAGCCCCAGCATTTT.

This clonotype was seen a handful of times. This chain uses TRBV4-2 with TRBJ2-1; D is unresolved. Germline V CDR1 and CDR2: LGHNA, YNFKEQ. Trimming shortened V by 0 bases and J by 2 bases, and 8 bases separated the two germline ends. This CDR3 contains 15 residues. CDR3 sequence: CASSQDLAAYNEQFF. In DNA form, the CDR3 reads TGTGCCAGCAGCCAAGATCTGGCGGCCTACAATGAGCAGTTCTTC.

This clonotype came up a few times. This chain connects TRBV5-1 to TRBJ1-1; 8 bases fit TRBD1. This CDR3 region has 13 residues. CDR1 is SGHRS and CDR2 is YFSETQ in the germline V gene. The V segment lost 5 bases and the J segment 4 bases; nucleotides outside the gene matches: 4. CDR3 DNA sequence: TGCGCCAGCAGACCCGGACAGGGCACTGAAGCTTTCTTT. This gives the protein CASRPGQGTEAFF.

This clonotype was seen a few times. This rearrangement joins TRBV20-1 to TRBJ1-6, with unresolved D. With 3 bases removed from V and 1 base from J, the gap between germline ends came to 4 bases. Germline V CDR1 and CDR2: DFQATT, SNEGSKA (reference sequence). The CDR3 has 13 residues. The CDR3 DNA sequence: TGCAGTGCTAGGGGATCCTATAATTCACCCCTCCACTTT. Translating it yields CSARGSYNSPLHF.

This clonotype was counted between two and nine times. V usage is TRBV4-2 and J usage is TRBJ1-1, with D uncertain. The germline gives CDR1 LGHNA, CDR2 YNFKEQ. Trimming shortened V by 0 bases and J by 5 bases, and 10 bases separated the two germline ends. The CDR3 loop spans 14 amino acids. The CDR3 DNA follows: TGTGCCAGCAGCCAAGAGGGCCGAGGGACTGAAGCTTTCTTT. It translates to CASSQEGRGTEAFF.

This clonotype was recorded at least ten times. The chain combines TRBV12-3 or TRBV12-4 with TRBJ1-6; unclear D gene. The CDR3 runs 12 residues. V was cut by 2 bases and J by 12 bases, with 8 bases left in between. In DNA, the CDR3 is TGTGCCAGCAGTTTACTGGGCGGACCCCTCCACTTT. Translating gives CASSLLGGPLHF.

This chain links TRBV5-1 with TRBJ2-2; TRBD1 agrees at 8 bases. Trimming took 3 bases from V and 5 from J; bases not matched to a gene: 12. The length of the CDR3 is 17 residues. Germline V CDR1 and CDR2: SGHRS, YFSETQ. The CDR3 is CASSSGQGIIGTGELFF. CDR3 sequence (DNA): TGCGCCAGCAGCTCAGGACAGGGCATCATTGGAACCGGGGAGCTGTTTTTT.

This clonotype was counted many times. V is TRBV6-5 and J is TRBJ1-5; no reliable D call. Trimming took off 2 bases at V and 6 bases at J, with 5 bases between the two ends. The CDR3 covers 12 residues. Per the germline V gene, CDR1 is MNHEY and CDR2 is SVGAGI. The CDR3 DNA reads TGTGCCAGCAGTTACGCAGGTCAGCCCCAGCATTTT. It codes for CASSYAGQPQHF.

The rearrangement joins TRBV20-1 to TRBJ2-1, with 8 bases fitting TRBD1. V shed 4 bases and J 8 bases; nucleotides not matched to a gene: 13. CDR1 DFQATT and CDR2 SNEGSKA come from the germline V gene (reference sequence). The length of the CDR3 is 15 residues. CDR3 sequence (DNA): TGCAGTGCTATTGGTCGGGGACAGGTGCTGGATGAGCAGTTCTTC. Encoded protein: CSAIGRGQVLDEQFF.

This clonotype occurred a few times. The chain recombines TRBV10-3 with TRBJ1-2; D is unresolved. CDR3 length: 12 amino acids. Trimming shortened V by 6 bases and J by 2 bases, and 7 bases separated the two germline ends. Germline values: CDR1 ENHRY, CDR2 SYGVKD. In DNA, the CDR3 is TGTGCCATCAGGCCAGAGAACTATGGCTACACCTTC. Amino acid sequence: CAIRPENYGYTF.

This clonotype has more than one count but fewer than ten. The rearrangement links TRBV29-1 to TRBJ1-1; 7 nucleotides agree with TRBD1. The CDR3 sequence is 14 residues long. V dropped 6 bases and J dropped 0; count of bases not matched to a gene: 7. The germline CDR1 and CDR2 sequences are SQVTM and ANQGSEA. CDR3 loop: CSVAPGQMNTEAFF. CDR3 DNA sequence: TGCAGCGTAGCACCGGGACAGATGAACACTGAAGCTTTCTTT.

This chain joins TRBV12-3 or TRBV12-4 and TRBJ1-1, with D unresolved. The V end lost 3 bases, the J end lost 7 bases, and 6 bases lay between the germline ends. This CDR3 has 11 amino acids. In DNA, the CDR3 is TGTGCCAGCAGTTTTTGGAGTGAAGCTTTCTTT. Its translation: CASSFWSEAFF.

This clonotype was recorded many times. The V and J genes are TRBV29-1 and TRBJ1-1; no firm D call. V shed 4 bases and J shed 6 bases, with 12 bases lying between them. The CDR3 is 12 amino acids. CDR1 is SQVTM and CDR2 is ANQGSEA in the germline V gene. This chain's CDR3 is CSVGLVGAEAFF. The CDR3 DNA follows: TGCAGCGTTGGGCTCGTCGGCGCTGAAGCTTTCTTT.

The chain is built from TRBV12-3 or TRBV12-4 and TRBJ2-5; D remains ambiguous. This CDR3 is built from 14 residues. V lost 3 bases and J 1 base, leaving 9 bases between the germline ends. The CDR3 loop reads CASSFAGGQETQYF. The CDR3 DNA reads TGTGCCAGCAGTTTCGCCGGCGGCCAAGAGACCCAGTACTTC.

The rearrangement uses TRBV10-3 and TRBJ2-7, with D tentatively TRBD1 (5 bases). This CDR3 has 14 residues. V was cut by 6 bases and J by 3 bases, with 15 bases left in between. CDR1 ENHRY and CDR2 SYGVKD come from the germline V gene. The CDR3 sequence is CAISLLRVSYEQYF. The CDR3 coding sequence is TGTGCCATCAGCCTACTCAGGGTCAGCTACGAGCAGTACTTC.

The chain couples TRBV20-1 to TRBJ2-3; TRBD2 is a possible D gene (6 bases). The germline V and J ends were trimmed by 1 base and 2 bases, with 16 bases remaining between them. The CDR3 sequence is 16 residues long. Germline assignment: CDR1 DFQATT and CDR2 SNEGSKA (reference sequence). The CDR3 sequence: CSARGPQGLLTDTQYF. DNA of the CDR3: TGCAGTGCTAGAGGACCCCAGGGACTTCTCACAGATACGCAGTATTTT.

The chain links TRBV12-5 to TRBJ1-1; D is perhaps TRBD1 (6 bases). The CDR3 is made up of 13 amino acids. Germline CDR1 is LGHNT and CDR2 is FRNRAP. Trimming cost V 9 bases and J 1 base, with 12 bases left between them. The chain's CDR3 is CASSGVGNTEAFF. The CDR3 nucleotides are TGTGCTAGCTCAGGGGTTGGGAACACTGAAGCTTTCTTT. Full variable domain (rest looked up from reference TRBV12-5 and TRBJ1-1): DARVTQTPRHKVTEMGQEVTMRCQPILGHNTVFWYRQTMMQGLELLAYFRNRAPLDDSGMPKDRFSAEMPDATLATLKIQPSEPRDSAVYFCASSGVGNTEAFFGQGTRLTVV.

This clonotype was observed a handful of times. This chain connects TRBV15 to TRBJ2-1; D unresolved. The CDR3 contains 17 residues. V dropped 4 bases and J dropped 6 bases, with 22 bases sitting between them. CDR1 is LNHNV and CDR2 is YYDKDF in the germline V gene (reference sequence). The CDR3 DNA reads TGTGCCACCAGCACCATGATTCTGGGATTAGGGTCCAATGAGCAGTTCTTC. It is translated as CATSTMILGLGSNEQFF.

This chain connects TRBV5-1 to TRBJ2-5; no definite D call. Trimming pared 1 base from V and 3 bases from J, leaving 4 bases between. There are 12 residues in the CDR3. Germline V lookup: CDR1 SGHRS, CDR2 YFSETQ. In DNA form, the CDR3 reads TGCGCCAGCAGCTTGTCCGAAGAGACCCAGTACTTC. Protein sequence: CASSLSEETQYF.

J is TRBJ1-5 and V is TRBV29-1, with D hard to call. This CDR3 is built from 13 residues. The V gene's germline CDR1 is SQVTM and CDR2 ANQGSEA. Trimming cost V 0 bases and J 6 bases, with 9 bases left between them. In DNA form, the CDR3 reads TGCAGCGTTGAAGATCATTTTGGTCAGCCCCAGCATTTT. It yields the protein CSVEDHFGQPQHF.

This clonotype occurred many times. The chain has TRBV4-2 and TRBJ1-3, with D perhaps matching TRBD1 (5 bases). Between the trimmed V and J ends, which lost 2 bases and 0 bases, there was a span of 17 bases. This CDR3 region has 18 residues. Germline-derived CDR1 and CDR2 are LGHNA and YNFKEQ. The CDR3 DNA is TGTGCCAGCAGCCAACCCTGGGGCGGCGGGGGCTCTGGAAACACCATATATTTT. This encodes CASSQPWGGGGSGNTIYF.

This sequence joins TRBV5-5 and TRBJ2-1, with 8 bases lining up with TRBD2. CDR1 is SGHKS and CDR2 is YYEKEE in the germline V gene (reference sequence). The V segment lost 5 bases and the J segment 5 bases; nucleotides outside the gene matches: 9. This CDR3 is 15 amino acids long. CDR3 sequence (DNA): TGTGCCAGCAGTCCATTACTAGCGGTGGACAATGAGCAGTTCTTC. Its translation: CASSPLLAVDNEQFF.

There are a few counts of this clonotype. The chain carries TRBV29-1 and TRBJ1-1; TRBD1 matches 9 bases. The CDR3 covers 13 residues. V shed 6 bases and J 4 bases; nucleotides not matched to a gene: 6. Germline CDR1 is SQVTM and CDR2 is ANQGSEA. The CDR3 DNA follows: TGCAGCGTAGGGACAGGGTCGGGCACTGAAGCTTTCTTT. This encodes CSVGTGSGTEAFF.

The table lists this clonotype with a few counts. The rearrangement joins TRBV2 to TRBJ1-2; 9 positions agree with TRBD1. Germline-derived CDR1 and CDR2 are SNHLY and FYNNEI. V shed 6 bases and J 8 bases; nucleotides not matched to a gene: 13. This CDR3 contains 15 residues. CDR3 protein: CASSPPGTGSGGYTF. The CDR3 bases are TGTGCCAGCAGCCCCCCCGGGACAGGGTCCGGCGGCTACACCTTC.

The table lists this clonotype with a few counts. Here the CDR3 DNA reads TGTGCCAGCAGTTTTCGGACAGGGGACACTGAAGCTTTCTTT. Encoded protein: CASSFRTGDTEAFF. The V gene is TRBV2, the J gene TRBJ1-1; 9 nucleotides align to TRBD1. The germline gives CDR1 SNHLY, CDR2 FYNNEI. V trimming: 5 bases; J trimming: 3 bases; junction bases outside the gene matches: 4. This CDR3 region has 14 residues. Looking up the rest from reference TRBV2 and TRBJ1-1 gives the full variable domain: EPEVTQTPSHQVTQMGQEVILRCVPISNHLYFYWYRQILGQKVEFLVSFYNNEISEKSEIFDDQFSVERPDGSNFTLKIRSTKLEDSAMYFCASSFRTGDTEAFFGQGTRLTVV.

This clonotype has just one count. This clone may be a read error of a much larger clone one base away. This chain uses TRBV20-1 with TRBJ1-3, with a weak D call TRBD1 (5 bases). This CDR3 has 16 residues. Germline CDR1 DFQATT, CDR2 SNEGSKA (reference sequence). CDR3 coding DNA: TGCAATGCTAGAGCCTCATGGGGCGACTCTGGAAACACCATATATTTT. The encoded protein is CNARASWGDSGNTIYF.

The V gene is TRBV6-5, the J gene TRBJ1-1; D call uncertain. With 2 bases removed from V and 1 base from J, the gap between germline ends came to 8 bases. Per the germline V gene, CDR1 is MNHEY and CDR2 is SVGAGI. The length of the CDR3 is 14 residues. The CDR3 protein is CASSYGAGNTEAFF. DNA for the CDR3: TGTGCCAGCAGTTACGGAGCAGGGAACACTGAAGCTTTCTTT.